This T cell receptor beta chain was sequenced in a study of graft-versus-host responses after intestinal transplantation. Generated by immunoSEQ multiplex PCR, the TCRdb table keeps only in-frame clones and is missing some. Among 96,000 or so clones listed, 90% to 95% were seen once. Germline V gene data show CDR1 as SGHRS and CDR2 as YFSETQ. Trimming stripped 6 bases from V and 2 bases from J, with 14 bases between. CDR3 length equals 14 residues. Whole-study results and caveats: High graft-versus-host to host-versus-graft T cell clonal ratios marked allografts of patients with graft-donor macrochimerism.

A word on this clone: Its target is unknown.

This clonotype was obtained from a human donor who received an intestinal transplant. This chain uses TRBV5-1 with TRBJ1-2; D is possibly TRBD1 (5 bases). Source: unstimulated CD4+ T cells sorted from spleen or lymph node cells, taken before intestinal transplant. The CDR3, as DNA: TGCGCCAGCATGCAGGGTGTGGAGAACTATGGCTACACCTTC. Amino acid sequence: CASMQGVENYGYTF.